This T cell receptor beta chain came from a study of graft-versus-host responses after intestinal transplantation. Study context: Each patient got anti-thymocyte globulin induction, then tacrolimus and steroids for about 3 years. Points from the study as a whole: The authors found GvH clones in recipient marrow, some appearing first in ileum or blood. Early post-transplant HvG declines tracked with peak circulating GvH clone levels. Allografts from individuals with graft-donor T cell macrochimerism displayed high graft-versus-host to host-versus-graft clonal ratios.

For this clone: What it recognizes is unknown.

Tissue processing of the graft released intraepithelial and lamina propria lymphocytes from it. This CDR3 region has 14 residues. Per the germline V gene, CDR1 is KGHSH and CDR2 is LQKENI. V shed 5 bases and J shed 7 bases, with 12 bases lying between them. Libraries were prepared by immunoSEQ multiplex PCR; TCRdb keeps only in-frame clonotypes and omits some of them. This sample has more than 50,000 clones, with approximately 88% found just once. Specimen: ileum tissue, collected 350 to 400 days after transplant. The chain couples TRBV18 to TRBJ1-6; possible D gene TRBD1, 6 bases. The receptor's source is a human patient who received an intestinal transplant, so some T cells may come from the graft donor. CDR3 in amino acids: CASSSGHLNSPLHF. CDR3 bases: TGTGCCAGCTCATCGGGACATTTAAATTCACCCCTCCACTTT.